Below are 27 T cell receptor beta chains sequenced from a single sample in a study of CD8 T cells in Susac syndrome. RNA, at about 0.45 to 1 ug, was reverse transcribed with random hexamers. TCRdb redid the calling of the immunoSEQ multiplex PCR reads with MiXCR, one entry per CDR3 protein. The repertoire has 210,000 or so distinct CDR3 sequences, about 94% of them found once; the top ten carry 0.15%. The sequencing input was CD4+ T cells from PBMCs. The source of these receptors is a human donor with Susac syndrome.

The count of this clonotype is one. J is TRBJ2-5 and V is TRBV25-1; 8 bases map to TRBD1. The V gene end was trimmed by 7 bases and the J gene end by 4 bases; junction bases not matched to a gene: 5. This CDR3 is 13 amino acids long. Per germline, CDR1 MGHDK and CDR2 SYGVNS. CDR3 sequence reads: CASIPRGLETQYF. For the CDR3, the DNA is TGTGCCAGCATCCCCAGGGGGCTAGAGACCCAGTACTTC.

The V and J genes are TRBV7-9 and TRBJ1-4; D possibly corresponds to TRBD1 (6 bases). CDR1 and CDR2 (germline): SEHNR, FQNEAQ (reference sequence). CDR3 size: 14 residues. Trimming took off 7 bases at V and 0 bases at J, with 9 bases between the two ends. The CDR3 nucleotides read TGTGCCAGCAACAAGGGGGCAACTAATGAAAAACTGTTTTTT. It yields the protein CASNKGATNEKLFF. Complete variable domain (other parts from reference TRBV7-9 and TRBJ1-4): DTGVSQNPRHKITKRGQNVTFRCDPISEHNRLYWYRQTLGQGPEFLTYFQNEAQLEKSRLLSDRFSAERPKGSFSTLEIQRTEQGDSAMYLCASNKGATNEKLFFGSGTQLSVL.

V is TRBV5-1 and J is TRBJ2-7; no firm D call. The CDR3 runs to 16 residues. Germline V gene lookup returns CDR1 SGHRS and CDR2 YFSETQ. The V and J ends lost 0 bases and 5 bases respectively, with 18 bases between them. The CDR3 nucleotides read TGCGCCAGCAGCTTGGAGCCTTTCCCGCTAACTAACGAGCAGTACTTC. Protein product: CASSLEPFPLTNEQYF. Complete variable domain (other parts from reference TRBV5-1 and TRBJ2-7): KAGVTQTPRYLIKTRGQQVTLSCSPISGHRSVSWYQQTPGQGLQFLFEYFSETQRNKGNFPGRFSGRQFSNSRSEMNVSTLELGDSALYLCASSLEPFPLTNEQYFGPGTRLTVT.

The rearrangement uses TRBV28 and TRBJ2-1, with TRBD2 matching 11 bases. Losses at the gene ends were 3 bases for V and 5 bases for J; bases not matched to a gene: 3. CDR3 length: 15 amino acids. Germline V gene lookup returns CDR1 MDHEN and CDR2 SYDVKM. The DNA for the CDR3 is TGTGCCAGCAGTTTTAGCGGGGGGGGCGACAATGAGCAGTTCTTC. Its protein product is CASSFSGGGDNEQFF.

The chain links TRBV19 to TRBJ2-1, with D possibly matching TRBD1 (7 bases). Germline V gives CDR1 LNHDA, CDR2 SQIVND (reference sequence). This CDR3 is 16 amino acids long. The V end lost 1 base, the J end lost 0 bases, and 10 bases lay between the germline ends. The CDR3 DNA is TGTGCCAGTAGTATAGCTCAGGGGGGCTCCTACAATGAGCAGTTCTTC. Encoded protein: CASSIAQGGSYNEQFF.

CDR3 sequence (DNA): TGTGCCAGCAGCTTAGATGGGGGGAAAGAGACCCAGTACTTC. Translated, it gives CASSLDGGKETQYF. This chain connects TRBV7-2 to TRBJ2-5, with a possible D match to TRBD2 (6 bases). Germline CDR1 SGHTA, CDR2 FQGNSA. V lost 1 base, J lost 3 bases, and 9 bases lay in between. CDR3 length: 14 amino acids.

J is TRBJ1-1 and V is TRBV27, with D possibly matching TRBD1 (5 bases). CDR3 length: 15 amino acids. Trimming removed 10 bases at V and 0 bases at J, with 18 bases between. Germline V gene sequence: CDR1 MNHEY, CDR2 SMNVEV (reference sequence). CDR3 in DNA: TGTGCCACGCGTGAAATCGGGACGGTGAACACTGAAGCTTTCTTT. This gives the protein CATREIGTVNTEAFF.

V usage is TRBV27 and J usage is TRBJ1-1; tentatively, D is TRBD1 (6 bases). V dropped 8 bases and J dropped 6 bases, with 28 bases sitting between them. Germline lookup yields CDR1 MNHEY and CDR2 SMNVEV (reference sequence). CDR3 size: 17 residues. CDR3 bases: TGTGCCAGCCAGGCGGTGTTAGTGAGGGGGATCAACGCTGAAGCTTTCTTT. Protein: CASQAVLVRGINAEAFF.

DNA for the CDR3: TGTGCCAGCAGTTCCAGGGGTAGCAATCAGCCCCAGCATTTT. Its translation: CASSSRGSNQPQHF. The V gene is TRBV27, the J gene TRBJ1-5, with D possibly TRBD1 on 6 matching bases. Trimming removed 4 bases from V and 0 bases from J, with 7 bases in between. The CDR3 covers 14 residues. Per germline, CDR1 MNHEY and CDR2 SMNVEV (reference sequence).

V gene TRBV7-9 combines with J gene TRBJ1-1; D perhaps matches TRBD1 (5 bases). Germline V CDR1 and CDR2: SEHNR, FQNEAQ (reference sequence). V was trimmed by 1 base and J by 5 bases, leaving 11 bases between them. This CDR3 is built from 14 residues. The CDR3 region is CASSLEGEKTEAFF. CDR3 nucleotide sequence: TGTGCCAGCAGCTTAGAAGGGGAGAAGACTGAAGCTTTCTTT. The full variable domain, rest sourced from reference TRBV7-9 and TRBJ1-1, is DTGVSQNPRHKITKRGQNVTFRCDPISEHNRLYWYRQTLGQGPEFLTYFQNEAQLEKSRLLSDRFSAERPKGSFSTLEIQRTEQGDSAMYLCASSLEGEKTEAFFGQGTRLTVV.

The CDR3 coding sequence is TGTGCCAGCTCACTTACCCTAGGGGCTGAAGCTTTCTTT. Its translation is CASSLTLGAEAFF. V and J are TRBV18 and TRBJ1-1; maybe TRBD1 (5 bases). In germline, CDR1 is KGHSH, CDR2 LQKENI. Trimming took off 4 bases at V and 6 bases at J, with 12 bases between the two ends. The CDR3 extends over 13 amino acids.

The chain links TRBV20-1 to TRBJ2-3; 8 positions match TRBD2. The CDR3 spans 17 residues. V was pared by 1 base and J by 3 bases, with 12 bases of the junction left unmatched. Germline V gene sequence: CDR1 DFQATT, CDR2 SNEGSKA (reference sequence). CDR3 DNA sequence: TGCAGTGCTAGAGTGGGCGTAGCGGGGAGGCAGACAGATACGCAGTATTTT. Translation gives CSARVGVAGRQTDTQYF.

This chain links TRBV7-3 with TRBJ2-7, with 8 bases fitting TRBD2. CDR1 is SGHTA, CDR2 FQGTGA, per germline. V lost 5 bases to trimming and J lost 1 base; unmatched junction nucleotides: 7. This CDR3 has 15 residues. The CDR3 DNA reads TGTGCCAGCAGCCCGAGCGGGGGCTCTTCCTACGAGCAGTACTTC. This sequence encodes CASSPSGGSSYEQYF.

The chain employs TRBV6-2 or TRBV6-3 and TRBJ1-5, with a possible D match to TRBD1 (5 bases). The CDR3 runs to 16 residues. Trimming took 2 bases from V and 7 from J, leaving 18 bases between them. The germline gives CDR1 MNHEY, CDR2 SVGEGT. The CDR3 reads CASSYRLLRVVQPQHF. CDR3 DNA: TGTGCCAGCAGTTACAGGCTTCTCAGGGTGGTGCAGCCCCAGCATTTT.

The gene calls are TRBV29-1 and TRBJ1-2; D gene uncertain. This CDR3 has 11 amino acids. The germline gives CDR1 SQVTM, CDR2 ANQGSEA. Between the trimmed V and J ends, which lost 3 bases and 0 bases, there was a span of 2 bases. The CDR3 sequence: CSVESNYGYTF. The CDR3 DNA follows: TGCAGCGTTGAGTCTAACTATGGCTACACCTTC. Supplemented by reference TRBV29-1 and TRBJ1-2, the full variable domain reads SAVISQKPSRDICQRGTSLTIQCQVDSQVTMMFWYRQQPGQSLTLIATANQGSEATYESGFVIDKFPISRPNLTFSTLTVSNMSPEDSSIYLCSVESNYGYTFGSGTRLTVV.

The V call is TRBV12-5, the J call TRBJ1-2; TRBD1 matches 9 bases. Per the germline V gene, CDR1 is LGHNT and CDR2 is FRNRAP. The CDR3 is 13 residues long. V shed 5 bases, J shed 8 bases, and the junction held 6 bases outside the gene matches. In DNA, the CDR3 is TGTGCTAGTGGTCAAGGGACAGGGTCGGGCTACACCTTC. Translated: CASGQGTGSGYTF.

The chain links TRBV6-5 to TRBJ2-4; 7 nucleotides agree with TRBD2. This CDR3 comprises 14 residues. With V trimmed by 4 bases and J by 9 bases, 9 bases remained unmatched. From germline, CDR1 is MNHEY and CDR2 SVGAGI. CDR3 DNA: TGTGCCAGCAGTTCTTCTGGGAGGGGAAGCATTCAGTACTTC. Amino acid sequence: CASSSSGRGSIQYF.

The J gene is TRBJ1-1, the V gene TRBV4-1; D is possibly TRBD1 (5 bases). The CDR3 contains 17 residues. Germline V gives CDR1 MGHRA, CDR2 YSYEKL. Trimming took off 3 bases at V and 0 bases at J, with 17 bases between the two ends. CDR3 region: CASSQETQGTMNTEAFF. As DNA, the CDR3 is TGCGCCAGCAGCCAGGAGACCCAGGGTACAATGAACACTGAAGCTTTCTTT.

The sample holds one count of this clonotype. The chain is built from TRBV15 and TRBJ1-1; D unresolved. From germline, CDR1 is LNHNV and CDR2 YYDKDF (reference sequence). The CDR3 extends over 13 amino acids. The V end lost 6 bases, the J end lost 3 bases, and 11 bases lay between the germline ends. CDR3 bases: TGTGCCACCAGACTGCAGGTAGACACTGAAGCTTTCTTT. Amino acids: CATRLQVDTEAFF.

The chain carries TRBV7-2 and TRBJ2-3; 8 bases agree with TRBD1. CDR1 and CDR2 from the germline V gene are SGHTA and FQGNSA. J lost 4 bases, V lost 5 bases, and 5 bases had no gene match. The CDR3 consists of 14 residues. The CDR3 sequence is CASSPGQGSDTQYF. Here the CDR3 DNA reads TGTGCCAGCAGCCCAGGACAGGGTTCAGATACGCAGTATTTT.

The chain links TRBV19 to TRBJ2-1; the match to TRBD2 covers 7 bases. Germline V gives CDR1 LNHDA, CDR2 SQIVND (reference sequence). This CDR3 comprises 16 residues. V lost 5 bases and J lost 0; bases outside the gene matches: 7. The CDR3: CASSSHGGSSYNEQFF. The CDR3 DNA sequence: TGTGCCAGTAGTTCCCACGGGGGGAGCTCCTACAATGAGCAGTTCTTC.

The CDR3 is CASSPDRDAYNEQFF. DNA for the CDR3: TGTGCCAGCAGCCCCGACAGGGATGCCTACAATGAGCAGTTCTTC. This chain uses TRBV7-3 with TRBJ2-1; 7 nucleotides agree with TRBD1. The germline V gene encodes CDR1 SGHTA and CDR2 FQGTGA. This CDR3 contains 15 residues. V shed 5 bases and J 2 bases; nucleotides not matched to a gene: 6.

V is TRBV6-6 and J is TRBJ2-5, with TRBD1 identical over 7 bases. J gave up 4 bases and V 5 bases, and 7 bases lay outside the gene matches. Per germline, CDR1 MNHNY and CDR2 SVGAGI (reference sequence). There are 14 residues in the CDR3. CDR3 DNA sequence: TGTGCCAGCAGTCGATCGAGGGGGCCAGAGACCCAGTACTTC. It codes for CASSRSRGPETQYF.

The genes are TRBV5-1 and TRBJ2-7; D is ambiguous. CDR1 and CDR2 (germline): SGHRS, YFSETQ. The CDR3 loop spans 14 amino acids. V shed 0 bases and J shed 3 bases, with 10 bases lying between them. CDR3 nucleotides: TGCGCCAGCAGCTTGGCCCACACTGGCTACGAGCAGTACTTC. Protein: CASSLAHTGYEQYF.

This chain connects TRBV12-3 or TRBV12-4 to TRBJ2-3; tentatively, D is TRBD2 (6 bases). CDR3 length: 15 residues. The V gene lost 10 bases and the J gene lost 1 base, with 18 bases spanning the gap. The CDR3 nucleotides read TGTGCCACCGGGGGTCCTCCGCAGGGCACAGATACGCAGTATTTT. It specifies CATGGPPQGTDTQYF.

The chain employs TRBV9 and TRBJ2-2; tentative D call: TRBD1 (6 bases). The V gene lost 4 bases and the J gene lost 2 bases, with 18 bases spanning the gap. Germline CDR1 is SGDLS and CDR2 is YYNGEE. This CDR3 comprises 17 residues. CDR3 sequence: CASSPRTALINTGELFF. The CDR3 region has the DNA TGTGCCAGCAGCCCTCGGACAGCTTTGATCAACACCGGGGAGCTGTTTTTT.

Here the CDR3 reads CASSPLPGGGDQPQHF. CDR3 DNA: TGTGCCAGCTCACCACTCCCAGGGGGCGGTGATCAGCCCCAGCATTTT. The chain joins TRBV18 to TRBJ1-5; TRBD1 matches 8 bases. The germline gives CDR1 KGHSH, CDR2 LQKENI. This CDR3 comprises 16 residues. The V and J ends lost 1 base and 5 bases, in that order; junction bases with no gene match: 7.